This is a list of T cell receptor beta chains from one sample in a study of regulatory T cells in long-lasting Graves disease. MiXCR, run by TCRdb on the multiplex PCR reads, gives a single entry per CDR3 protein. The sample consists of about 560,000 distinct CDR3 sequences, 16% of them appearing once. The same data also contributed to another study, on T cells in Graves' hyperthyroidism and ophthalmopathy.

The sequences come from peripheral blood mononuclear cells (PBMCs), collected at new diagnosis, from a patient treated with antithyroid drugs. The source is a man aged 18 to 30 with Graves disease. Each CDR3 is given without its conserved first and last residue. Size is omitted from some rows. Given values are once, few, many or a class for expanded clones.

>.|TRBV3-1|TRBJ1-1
ASSSSDRYTEAF
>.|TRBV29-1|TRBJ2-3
SVVVRDRGQLNTDTQY
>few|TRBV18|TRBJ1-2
ASSRDPYYGYT
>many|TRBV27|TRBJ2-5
ASSLVADIQETQY
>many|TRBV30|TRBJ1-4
AWSVGREEKLF
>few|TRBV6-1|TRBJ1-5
ASSREGEPQH
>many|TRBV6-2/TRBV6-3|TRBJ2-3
ASSEEEREMDTQY
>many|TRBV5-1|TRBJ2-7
ASSLEAGLNGDEQY
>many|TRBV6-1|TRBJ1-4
ASSEDRVNEKLF
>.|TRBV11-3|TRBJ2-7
ASSSNSEVQY
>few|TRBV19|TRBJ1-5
ASTKDRGVWQPQH
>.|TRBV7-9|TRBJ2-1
ASSLWGRAGNEQF
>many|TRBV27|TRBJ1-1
ASSFGRGDTEAF
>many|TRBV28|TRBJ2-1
ASRLGGRYNEQF
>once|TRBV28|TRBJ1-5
ASSPPRDQPQH
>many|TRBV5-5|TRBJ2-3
ASSLAEAGVLDTQY
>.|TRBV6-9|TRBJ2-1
VSSYIGGTGAYGNEQF
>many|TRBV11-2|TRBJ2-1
ASSLEAGEQF
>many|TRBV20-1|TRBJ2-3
SARTRGTDTQY
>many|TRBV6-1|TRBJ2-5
ASSHGQGRISGETQY
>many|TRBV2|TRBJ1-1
ASSDVFRVTEAF
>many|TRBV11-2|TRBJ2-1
ASSLDFGTSGSLSSYNEQF
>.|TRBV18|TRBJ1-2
ASSPRDANYGYT
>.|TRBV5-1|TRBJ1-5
ASSTSNQPQH
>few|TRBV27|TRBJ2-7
ASSFGPRTSGFYEQY
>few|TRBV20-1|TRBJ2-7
SARNSLSYEQY
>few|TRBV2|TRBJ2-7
ASRGTSGKARVYEQY